Listed here is a single TCR beta chain. The entry originates in a study of blood T cell repertoires in COVID-19. Study in general: Sites across the United States, Italy and Spain contributed samples from acute and convalescent COVID-19. T cells, B-cell-depleted T cells, or PBMCs provided the cDNA or gDNA that served as material.

Original methodology: Reference gene primer amplification gave nucleated cell count estimates. Sequenced by immunoSEQ multiplex PCR; TCRdb stores in-frame clones only, minus some. V and J calls and clone size are those listed in that table; D and trimming were worked out from the DNA. The table has 140,000 to 150,000 clones, around nine tenths seen once; the top ten hold 1.5% to 2%. The CDR3 is 16 residues long. The trim removed 4 bases at V and 2 bases at J, leaving 3 bases unmatched. From germline, CDR1 is SGHTA and CDR2 FQGNSA. Sample: peripheral blood. The clonotype originates from a human donor in a cohort sampled during active COVID-19. The chain carries TRBV7-2 and TRBJ2-5, with 14 bases identical to TRBD2. The CDR3 DNA is TGTGCCAGCAGCTCGCGGACTAGCGGGGGGCAAGAGACCCAGTACTTC. Its translation: CASSSRTSGGQETQYF.